This T cell receptor beta chain was captured by sequencing in a study of yellow fever vaccine responses in identical twins. Broader study findings: After vaccination, twins' T cell response reportedly seemed partly convergent, partly personalized.

About this clonotype: Its specificity is not known.

TCRdb redid the calling of the RT-PCR reads with MiXCR, one entry per CDR3 protein. The sample lists 850 to 1,100 distinct CDR3 sequences; approximately 80% were seen once. This clonotype originated in a woman aged 18-29 years who received the yellow fever vaccine. The specimen comprised T cells from blood (PBMCs), unsorted or a sorted subset (not recorded which), sampled before or after yellow fever vaccination (not recorded which).

As DNA, the CDR3 is TGTGCCAGCAGCTTGACTCTGACTAGCGGGAGTGTCTATGAGCAGTTCTTC. As protein: CASSLTLTSGSVYEQFF. The rearrangement uses TRBV5-6 and TRBJ2-1; TRBD2 agrees at 12 bases. Trimming removed 1 base from V and 8 bases from J; junction bases left unmatched: 10. This CDR3 is 17 amino acids long. Germline CDR1 reads SGHDT; CDR2 reads YYEEEE.